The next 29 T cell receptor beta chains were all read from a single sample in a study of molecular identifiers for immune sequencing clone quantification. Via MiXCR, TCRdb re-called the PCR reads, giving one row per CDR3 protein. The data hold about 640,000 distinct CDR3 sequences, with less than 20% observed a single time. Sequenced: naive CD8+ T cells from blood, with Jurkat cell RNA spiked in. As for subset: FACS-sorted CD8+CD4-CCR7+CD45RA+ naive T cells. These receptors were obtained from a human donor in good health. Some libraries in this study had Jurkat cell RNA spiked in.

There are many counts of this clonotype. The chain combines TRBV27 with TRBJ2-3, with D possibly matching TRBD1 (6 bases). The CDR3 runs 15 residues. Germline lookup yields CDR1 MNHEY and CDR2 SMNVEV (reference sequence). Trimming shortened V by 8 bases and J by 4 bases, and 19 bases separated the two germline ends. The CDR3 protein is CASCQWAGASDTQYF. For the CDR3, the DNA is TGTGCCAGCTGCCAATGGGCAGGGGCATCAGATACGCAGTATTTT.

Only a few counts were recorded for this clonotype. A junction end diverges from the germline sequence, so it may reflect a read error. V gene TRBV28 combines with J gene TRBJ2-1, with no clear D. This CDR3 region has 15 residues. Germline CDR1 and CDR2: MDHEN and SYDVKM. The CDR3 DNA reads TGTGCCAGCAGTCCCTTCTCCATCTCCGACAATGAGCAGTTCTTC. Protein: CASSPFSISDNEQFF.

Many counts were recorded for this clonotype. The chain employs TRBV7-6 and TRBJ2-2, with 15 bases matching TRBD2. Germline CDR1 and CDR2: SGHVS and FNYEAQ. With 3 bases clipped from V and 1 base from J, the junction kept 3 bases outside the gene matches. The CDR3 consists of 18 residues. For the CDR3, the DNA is TGTGCCAGCAGCTTGGGACTAGCGGGAGGAAAGAACACCGGGGAGCTGTTTTTT. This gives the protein CASSLGLAGGKNTGELFF.

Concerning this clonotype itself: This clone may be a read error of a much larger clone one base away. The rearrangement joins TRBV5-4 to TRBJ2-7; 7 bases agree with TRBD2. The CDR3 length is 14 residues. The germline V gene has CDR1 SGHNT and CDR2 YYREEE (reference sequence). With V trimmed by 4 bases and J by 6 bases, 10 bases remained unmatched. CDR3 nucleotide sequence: TGTGCCAGCAGCCCAGCGGGATTGGCCTCCGAGCAGTACTTC. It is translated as CASSPAGLASEQYF.

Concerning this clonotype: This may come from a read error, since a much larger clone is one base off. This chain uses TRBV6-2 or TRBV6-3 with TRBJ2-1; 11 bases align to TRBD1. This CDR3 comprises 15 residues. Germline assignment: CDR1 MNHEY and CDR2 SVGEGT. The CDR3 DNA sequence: TGTGCCAGCAGTCCACCGGGACAGGGGGATTATGAGCAGCTCTTC. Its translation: CASSPPGQGDYEQLF.

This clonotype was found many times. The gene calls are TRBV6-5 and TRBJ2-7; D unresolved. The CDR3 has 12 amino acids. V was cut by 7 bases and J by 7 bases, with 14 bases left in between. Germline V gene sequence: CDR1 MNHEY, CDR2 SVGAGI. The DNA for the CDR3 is TGTGCCAGCAAGAATTGGCGCTGGGAGCAGTACTTC. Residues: CASKNWRWEQYF.

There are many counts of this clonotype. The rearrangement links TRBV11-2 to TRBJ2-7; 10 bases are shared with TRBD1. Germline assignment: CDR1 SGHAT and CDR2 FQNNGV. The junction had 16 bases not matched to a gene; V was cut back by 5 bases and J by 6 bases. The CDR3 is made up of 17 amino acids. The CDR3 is CASSIQWRDRGFAEQYF. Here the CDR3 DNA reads TGTGCCAGCAGCATCCAATGGAGGGACAGGGGATTTGCCGAGCAGTACTTC.

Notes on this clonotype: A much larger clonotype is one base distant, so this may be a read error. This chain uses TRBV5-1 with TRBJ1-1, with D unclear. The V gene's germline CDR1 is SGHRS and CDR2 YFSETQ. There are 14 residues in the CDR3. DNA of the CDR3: TGCGCCAGCAGCTTGGAGATGGGTTTCACTGAAACTTTCTTT. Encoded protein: CASSLEMGFTETFF. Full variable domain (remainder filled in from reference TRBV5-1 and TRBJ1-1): KAGVTQTPRYLIKTRGQQVTLSCSPISGHRSVSWYQQTPGQGLQFLFEYFSETQRNKGNFPGRFSGRQFSNSRSEMNVSTLELGDSALYLCASSLEMGFTETFFGQGTRLTVV.

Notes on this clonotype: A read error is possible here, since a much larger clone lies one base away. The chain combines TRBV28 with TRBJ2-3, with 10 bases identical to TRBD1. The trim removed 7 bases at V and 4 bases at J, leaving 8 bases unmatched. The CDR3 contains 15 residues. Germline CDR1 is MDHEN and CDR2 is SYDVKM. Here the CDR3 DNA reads TGTGCCAGCAAGCAGACAGGGGGCTGGGCAGATACGCAGTATTTT. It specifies CASKQTGGWADTQYF.

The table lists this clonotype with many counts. This CDR3 is CSARERTVETQYF. CDR3 DNA sequence: TGCAGCGCCCGAGAGCGGACGGTAGAGACCCAGTACTTC. The rearrangement joins TRBV29-1 to TRBJ2-5, with D perhaps matching TRBD2 (5 bases). In germline, CDR1 is SQVTM, CDR2 ANQGSEA. The CDR3 runs 13 residues. V lost 7 bases and J 4 bases, leaving 16 bases between the germline ends.

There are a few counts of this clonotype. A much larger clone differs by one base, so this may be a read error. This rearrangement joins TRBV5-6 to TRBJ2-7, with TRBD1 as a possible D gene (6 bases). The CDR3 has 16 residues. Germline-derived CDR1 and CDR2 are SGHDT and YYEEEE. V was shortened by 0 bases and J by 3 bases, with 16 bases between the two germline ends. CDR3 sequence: CASSLVPGQLDYEQYF. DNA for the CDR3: TGTGCCAGCAGCTTGGTACCCGGACAGCTAGACTACGAGCAGTACTTC.

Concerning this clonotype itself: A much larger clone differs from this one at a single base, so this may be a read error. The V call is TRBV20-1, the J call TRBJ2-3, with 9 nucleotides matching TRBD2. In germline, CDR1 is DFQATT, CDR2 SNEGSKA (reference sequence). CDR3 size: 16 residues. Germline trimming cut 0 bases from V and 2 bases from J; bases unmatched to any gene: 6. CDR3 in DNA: TGCAGTGCTAGAGAGTGGGCGGGAGGGGTCACAGATACGCAGTATTTT. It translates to CSAREWAGGVTDTQYF.

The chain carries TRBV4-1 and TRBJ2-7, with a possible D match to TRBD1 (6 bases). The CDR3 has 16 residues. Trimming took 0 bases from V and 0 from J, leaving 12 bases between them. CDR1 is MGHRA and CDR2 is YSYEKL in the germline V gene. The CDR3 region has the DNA TGCGCCAGCAGCCAAGACTGGACAGAAAGCTCCTACGAGCAGTACTTC. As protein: CASSQDWTESSYEQYF.

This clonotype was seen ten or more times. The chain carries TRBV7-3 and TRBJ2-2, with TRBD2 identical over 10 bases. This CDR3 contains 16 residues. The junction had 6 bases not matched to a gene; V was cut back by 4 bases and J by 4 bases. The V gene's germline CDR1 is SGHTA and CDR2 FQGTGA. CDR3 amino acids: CASSSRTSGTTGELFF. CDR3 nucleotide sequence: TGTGCCAGCAGCTCCCGGACTAGCGGAACCACCGGGGAGCTGTTTTTT.

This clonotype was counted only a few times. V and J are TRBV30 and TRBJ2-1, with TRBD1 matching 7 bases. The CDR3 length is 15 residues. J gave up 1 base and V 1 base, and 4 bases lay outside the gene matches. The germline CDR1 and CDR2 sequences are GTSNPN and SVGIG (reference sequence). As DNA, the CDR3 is TGTGCCTGGAGTGCCGGGACAGCTTCCTACAATGAGCAGTTCTTC. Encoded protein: CAWSAGTASYNEQFF.

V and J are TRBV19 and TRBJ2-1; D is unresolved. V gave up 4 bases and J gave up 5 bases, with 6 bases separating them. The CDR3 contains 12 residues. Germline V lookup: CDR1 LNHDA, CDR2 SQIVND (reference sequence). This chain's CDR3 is CASSTQNNEQFF. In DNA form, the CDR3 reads TGTGCCAGTAGTACTCAAAACAATGAGCAGTTCTTC.

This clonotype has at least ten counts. CDR3 nucleotide sequence: TGTGCCAGCAGCTTAGCGCCGGGGAGCATCGGTGAGCAGTTCTTC. It translates to CASSLAPGSIGEQFF. This rearrangement joins TRBV7-9 to TRBJ2-1; perhaps TRBD2 as D (5 bases). The germline gives CDR1 SEHNR, CDR2 FQNEAQ (reference sequence). V was pared by 0 bases and J by 9 bases, with 15 bases between. The CDR3 sequence is 15 residues long.

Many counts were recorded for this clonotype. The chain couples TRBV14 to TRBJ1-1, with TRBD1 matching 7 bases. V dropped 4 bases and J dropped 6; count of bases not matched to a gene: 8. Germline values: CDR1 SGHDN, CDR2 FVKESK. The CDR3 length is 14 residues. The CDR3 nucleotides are TGTGCCAGCAGCCTAACAGGGGTGGGGGCTGAAGCTTTCTTT. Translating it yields CASSLTGVGAEAFF.

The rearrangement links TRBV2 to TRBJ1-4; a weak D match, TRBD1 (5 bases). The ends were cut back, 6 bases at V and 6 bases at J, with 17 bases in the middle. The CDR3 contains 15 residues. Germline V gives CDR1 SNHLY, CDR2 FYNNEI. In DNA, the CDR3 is TGTGCCAGCAGCGTCCGTAGTTGGGGGGATGAAAAACTGTTTTTT. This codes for CASSVRSWGDEKLFF.

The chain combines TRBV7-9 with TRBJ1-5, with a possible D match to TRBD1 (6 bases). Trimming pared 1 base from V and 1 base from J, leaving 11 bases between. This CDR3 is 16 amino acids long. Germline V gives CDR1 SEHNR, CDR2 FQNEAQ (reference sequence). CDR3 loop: CASSLGGGTSNQPQHF. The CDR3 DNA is TGTGCCAGCAGCTTAGGAGGGGGGACGAGCAATCAGCCCCAGCATTTT.

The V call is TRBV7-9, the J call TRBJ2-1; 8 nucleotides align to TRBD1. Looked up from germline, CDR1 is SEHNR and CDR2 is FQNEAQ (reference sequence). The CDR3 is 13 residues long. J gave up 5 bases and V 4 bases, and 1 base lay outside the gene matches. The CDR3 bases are TGTGCCAGCAGCTCGGGACAGGACAATGAGCAGTTCTTC. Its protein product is CASSSGQDNEQFF.

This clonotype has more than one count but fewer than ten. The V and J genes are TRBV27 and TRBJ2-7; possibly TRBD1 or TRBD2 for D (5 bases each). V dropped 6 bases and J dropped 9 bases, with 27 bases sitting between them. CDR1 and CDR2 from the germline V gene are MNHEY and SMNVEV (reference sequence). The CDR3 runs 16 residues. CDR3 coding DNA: TGTGCCAGCAGAGGGGCCTCGGGAACCCCCACCCAGATGCAGTACTTC. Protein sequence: CASRGASGTPTQMQYF.

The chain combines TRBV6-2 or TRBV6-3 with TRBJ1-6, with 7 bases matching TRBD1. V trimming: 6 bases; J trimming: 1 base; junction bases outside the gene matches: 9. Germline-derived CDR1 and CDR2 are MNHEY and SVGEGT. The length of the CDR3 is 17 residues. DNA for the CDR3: TGTGCCAGCAGCCCCGCCAGGACAGGATCCTATAATTCACCCCTCCACTTT. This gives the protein CASSPARTGSYNSPLHF.

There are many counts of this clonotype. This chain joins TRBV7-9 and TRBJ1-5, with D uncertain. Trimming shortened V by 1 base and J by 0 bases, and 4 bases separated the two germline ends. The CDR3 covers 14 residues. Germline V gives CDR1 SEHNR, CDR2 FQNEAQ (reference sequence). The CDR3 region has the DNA TGTGCCAGCAGCTTAGACGCTAGCAATCAGCCCCAGCATTTT. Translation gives CASSLDASNQPQHF.

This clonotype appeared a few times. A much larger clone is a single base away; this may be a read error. The CDR3 DNA sequence: TGCAGCGTTGAGCTTACCGGGGAGCTGTTTTTT. Protein product: CSVELTGELFF. The chain employs TRBV29-1 and TRBJ2-2; D unclear. Germline V lookup: CDR1 SQVTM, CDR2 ANQGSEA. This CDR3 is 11 amino acids long. Trimming took off 3 bases at V and 5 bases at J, with 4 bases between the two ends.

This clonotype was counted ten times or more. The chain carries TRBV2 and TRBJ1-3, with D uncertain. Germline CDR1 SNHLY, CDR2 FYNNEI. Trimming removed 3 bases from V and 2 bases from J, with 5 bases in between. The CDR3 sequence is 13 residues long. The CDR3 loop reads CASSEVPGNTIYF. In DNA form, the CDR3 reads TGTGCCAGCAGTGAGGTTCCTGGAAACACCATATATTTT.

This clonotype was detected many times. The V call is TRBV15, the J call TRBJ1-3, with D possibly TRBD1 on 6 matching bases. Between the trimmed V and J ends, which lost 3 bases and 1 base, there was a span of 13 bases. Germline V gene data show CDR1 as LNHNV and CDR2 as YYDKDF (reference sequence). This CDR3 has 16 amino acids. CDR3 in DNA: TGTGCCACCAGCAGGCAGATACAGGGATCTGGAAACACCATATATTTT. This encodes CATSRQIQGSGNTIYF.

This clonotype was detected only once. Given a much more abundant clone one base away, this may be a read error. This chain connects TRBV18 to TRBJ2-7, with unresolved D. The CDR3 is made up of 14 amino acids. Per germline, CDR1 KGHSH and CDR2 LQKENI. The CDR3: CVSSPGHLGSEQYF. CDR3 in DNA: TGTGTCAGCTCACCGGGTCACCTCGGCTCCGAGCAGTACTTC.

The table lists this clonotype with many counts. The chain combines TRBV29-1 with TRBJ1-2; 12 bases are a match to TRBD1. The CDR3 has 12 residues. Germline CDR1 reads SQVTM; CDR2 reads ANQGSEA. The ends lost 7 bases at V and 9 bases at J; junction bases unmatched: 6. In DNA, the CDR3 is TGCAGCGCCGTGGGACAGGGGGCAAGCTACACCTTC. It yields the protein CSAVGQGASYTF.